The next 9 T cell receptor beta chains were all read from a single sample in a study of blood T cell repertoires in COVID-19. Here immunoSEQ multiplex PCR was the method, and the copy in TCRdb shows in-frame clones only, minus some. The repertoire includes around 15,000 clones, around 85% of them detected once, and 35% sits in the top ten. Sequencing was carried out using peripheral blood. The source is a man in his sixties or seventies in a cohort sampled during active COVID-19.

J is TRBJ1-5 and V is TRBV6-5; 7 nucleotides align to TRBD1. The CDR3 is 15 amino acids. After removal of 6 bases from V and 2 bases from J, the junction contained 7 bases not matched to a gene. Germline V lookup: CDR1 MNHEY, CDR2 SVGAGI. The CDR3 nucleotides read TGTGCCAGCAGCTGGGCCGGGACAGGCAATCAGCCCCAGCATTTT. Its translation: CASSWAGTGNQPQHF.

A remark on this clone: The junction shows a germline mismatch at one end, possibly a read error. This chain uses TRBV28 with TRBJ1-2, with 7 positions matching TRBD1. Germline CDR1 and CDR2: MDHEN and SYDVKM. The CDR3 length is 13 residues. The CDR3 spells CASNLQGSHGYTF. DNA for the CDR3: TGTGCCAGCAATTTACAGGGGTCCCATGGCTACACCTTC.

The chain has TRBV7-9 and TRBJ1-1; D is unresolved. Per germline, CDR1 SEHNR and CDR2 FQNEAQ (reference sequence). The V end lost 5 bases, the J end lost 0 bases, and 7 bases lay between the germline ends. The CDR3 is 13 amino acids. The CDR3 sequence is CASSSTVNTEAFF. In DNA, the CDR3 is TGTGCCAGCAGCAGCACGGTGAACACTGAAGCTTTCTTT.

The chain uses TRBV29-1 and TRBJ1-5; no definite D call. Trimming cost V 4 bases and J 2 bases, with 9 bases left between them. Germline V lookup: CDR1 SQVTM, CDR2 ANQGSEA. CDR3 length equals 13 residues. As DNA, the CDR3 is TGCAGCGTTGCTAGCGGGGGCAATCAGCCCCAGCATTTT. Protein product: CSVASGGNQPQHF.

The chain's CDR3 is CASSLESSGTGYEQYF. The CDR3 nucleotides are TGTGCCAGCAGCTTAGAGTCTAGCGGGACGGGCTACGAGCAGTACTTC. The rearrangement links TRBV11-2 to TRBJ2-7, with TRBD2 identical over 9 bases. The CDR3 extends over 16 amino acids. V lost 0 bases to trimming and J lost 3 bases; unmatched junction nucleotides: 6. In germline, CDR1 is SGHAT, CDR2 FQNNGV.

The rearrangement links TRBV10-3 to TRBJ2-7; D might be TRBD2 (6 bases). Trimming took 3 bases from V and 2 from J, leaving 17 bases between them. The CDR3 sequence is 16 residues long. Germline CDR1 and CDR2: ENHRY and SYGVKD. CDR3 DNA sequence: TGTGCCATCAGTGAAAATCCCTTAGCGGACCCCTACGAGCAGTACTTC. As protein: CAISENPLADPYEQYF.

The gene calls are TRBV7-8 and TRBJ2-5; 7 bases are shared with TRBD2. The CDR3 has 14 residues. Germline V gives CDR1 SGHVS, CDR2 FQNEAQ. J gave up 3 bases and V 5 bases, and 6 bases lay outside the gene matches. In nucleotides, the CDR3 is TGTGCCAGCAGCCTCGGGGGGAGTAAAGAGACCCAGTACTTC. This codes for CASSLGGSKETQYF.

The V gene is TRBV2, the J gene TRBJ2-5; possible D gene TRBD2, 6 bases. The V end lost 7 bases, the J end lost 2 bases, and 14 bases lay between the germline ends. This CDR3 has 14 amino acids. Germline assignment: CDR1 SNHLY and CDR2 FYNNEI. The CDR3 DNA reads TGTGCCAGCAAAACCTCCCGGGGGCAAGAGACCCAGTACTTC. This sequence encodes CASKTSRGQETQYF.

The chain has TRBV4-1 and TRBJ2-7; the match to TRBD2 covers 9 bases. V shed 1 base, J shed 4 bases, and the junction held 11 bases outside the gene matches. Germline loops: CDR1 MGHRA, CDR2 YSYEKL. This CDR3 has 17 residues. The CDR3 DNA sequence: TGCGCCAGCAGCCAAGTCCAGAGTAGCGGGAGAGGTTACGAGCAGTACTTC. Translated: CASSQVQSSGRGYEQYF.